Listed here are 20 T cell receptor beta chains from one sample, sequenced in a study of T cell repertoires in ileal Crohn's disease. The data were produced by immunoSEQ multiplex PCR, yet TCRdb's version contains in-frame clones alone and is incomplete. The sample lists about 8,000 clones, about 96% seen once, with approximately 0.2% in the top ten. The sample was ileal tissue. These receptors all stem from an adult with Crohn's disease.

CDR3 protein: CASSRNRDYEQYF. The CDR3 nucleotides read TGTGCCAGCAGCAGAAACAGGGATTACGAGCAGTACTTC. V gene TRBV11-1 combines with J gene TRBJ2-7, with D perhaps TRBD1 (6 bases). Deletions cut 5 bases from V and 4 bases from J, with 12 bases between. Germline CDR1 is SGHAT and CDR2 is FQDESV (reference sequence). This CDR3 comprises 13 residues. Filled out from reference TRBV11-1 and TRBJ2-7, the complete variable domain reads EAEVAQSPRYKITEKSQAVAFWCDPISGHATLYWYRQILGQGPELLVQFQDESVVDDSQLPKDRFSAERLKGVDSTLKIQPAELGDSAMYLCASSRNRDYEQYFGPGTRLTVT.

This clone appeared a few times. V gene TRBV28 combines with J gene TRBJ1-6; TRBD1 aligns across 9 bases. This CDR3 region has 16 residues. In germline, CDR1 is MDHEN, CDR2 SYDVKM. With V trimmed by 5 bases and J by 10 bases, 12 bases remained unmatched. The CDR3 DNA reads TGTGCCAGCAGTCTAGTACAGGGGGCGGGGTGGTCACCCCTCCACTTT. Residues: CASSLVQGAGWSPLHF.

The CDR3 loop reads CASNPYSLGYTF. Here the CDR3 DNA reads TGTGCCAGCAACCCTTACTCCCTTGGCTACACCTTC. The chain links TRBV9 to TRBJ1-2, with D unclear. This CDR3 has 12 amino acids. CDR1 is SGDLS, CDR2 YYNGEE, per germline. Deletions cut 6 bases from V and 7 bases from J, with 13 bases between.

This clone was seen a single time. The chain is built from TRBV29-1 and TRBJ2-2, with a weak D call TRBD1 (6 bases). Germline V gene sequence: CDR1 SQVTM, CDR2 ANQGSEA. The CDR3 contains 14 residues. V gave up 4 bases and J gave up 1 base, with 10 bases separating them. CDR3 region: CSVARGRNTGELFF. Written as DNA, the CDR3 is TGCAGCGTTGCCAGGGGACGGAACACCGGGGAGCTGTTTTTT.

The J gene is TRBJ2-2, the V gene TRBV6-1; no reliable D call. This CDR3 region has 15 residues. V lost 8 bases and J 5 bases, leaving 18 bases between the germline ends. Germline CDR1 and CDR2: MNHNS and SASEGT. The CDR3 sequence: CASSPGDGKTGELFF. DNA for the CDR3: TGTGCCAGCTCCCCTGGAGACGGAAAGACCGGGGAGCTGTTTTTT.

The V call is TRBV23-1, the J call TRBJ1-1, with 7 bases that match TRBD1. TRBV23-1 is sorted into the ORF group, with uncertain function. The CDR3 sequence is 15 residues long. V was pared by 6 bases and J by 1 base, with 8 bases of the junction left unmatched. DNA for the CDR3: TGCGCCAGCAGCTTCCAACAGGGGAAGAACACTGAAGCTTTCTTT. Amino acid sequence: CASSFQQGKNTEAFF.

This clone was detected once. The junction shows a germline mismatch at one end, possibly a read error. This chain links TRBV4-2 with TRBJ2-7; 9 bases align to TRBD2. Germline V gene sequence: CDR1 LGHNA, CDR2 YNFKEQ. The CDR3 runs 15 residues. The CDR3: CASSREIAGEWERYF. CDR3 nucleotides: TGTGCCAGCAGCCGAGAAATAGCGGGGGAGTGGGAGCGGTACTTC.

V usage is TRBV7-2 and J usage is TRBJ2-5, with D perhaps matching TRBD2 (6 bases). This CDR3 spans 14 amino acids. V was trimmed by 5 bases and J by 4 bases, leaving 14 bases between them. Germline V gene sequence: CDR1 SGHTA, CDR2 FQGNSA. The CDR3 loop is CASSPKRVGETQYF. CDR3 DNA sequence: TGTGCCAGCAGCCCTAAGCGGGTGGGAGAGACCCAGTACTTC.

This chain joins TRBV7-2 and TRBJ2-7; no reliable D call. Trimming shortened V by 2 bases and J by 6 bases, and 11 bases separated the two germline ends. Germline-derived CDR1 and CDR2 are SGHTA and FQGNSA. The CDR3 is made up of 13 amino acids. For the CDR3, the DNA is TGTGCCAGCAGCTTACACGAGAAACTCGAGCAGTACTTC. This encodes CASSLHEKLEQYF.

The rearrangement links TRBV7-2 to TRBJ1-6; D may be TRBD1 (5 bases). The germline V and J ends were trimmed by 5 bases and 9 bases, with 11 bases remaining between them. The V gene's germline CDR1 is SGHTA and CDR2 FQGNSA. The CDR3 extends over 13 amino acids. The CDR3 nucleotides are TGTGCCAGCAGCCCCTCGGGGGGTTCACCCCTCCACTTT. Its protein product is CASSPSGGSPLHF.

J is TRBJ1-2 and V is TRBV7-2, with 9 positions matching TRBD1. The CDR3 is 13 amino acids. Germline CDR1 is SGHTA and CDR2 is FQGNSA. With V trimmed by 4 bases and J by 7 bases, 4 bases remained unmatched. CDR3: CASSSDRGIGYTF. The CDR3 DNA follows: TGTGCCAGCAGCTCTGACAGGGGGATTGGCTACACCTTC.

The chain has TRBV6-5 and TRBJ1-2; possibly TRBD1 for D (6 bases). Trimming took 2 bases from V and 4 from J, leaving 17 bases between them. The V gene's germline CDR1 is MNHEY and CDR2 SVGAGI. The CDR3 runs to 16 residues. The CDR3 region is CASSYLLFGGVYGYTF. The CDR3 bases are TGTGCCAGCAGTTACCTTCTTTTTGGGGGCGTCTATGGCTACACCTTC.

The chain employs TRBV19 and TRBJ2-5, with 9 bases identical to TRBD2. Looked up from germline, CDR1 is LNHDA and CDR2 is SQIVND (reference sequence). The CDR3 runs to 15 residues. The ends lost 4 bases at V and 5 bases at J; junction bases unmatched: 8. Written as DNA, the CDR3 is TGTGCCAGTAGTACTGGACTAGCGTATTGGGAGACCCAGTACTTC. Protein: CASSTGLAYWETQYF.

The chain links TRBV10-3 to TRBJ1-1, with 7 bases that match TRBD1. J lost 0 bases, V lost 6 bases, and 4 bases had no gene match. Germline V gene sequence: CDR1 ENHRY, CDR2 SYGVKD. This CDR3 comprises 14 residues. This CDR3 reads CAIRSQGLNTEAFF. The CDR3 DNA reads as TGTGCCATCAGATCACAGGGGCTGAACACTGAAGCTTTCTTT.

The gene calls are TRBV18 and TRBJ1-1; D not certain. The CDR3 is 13 amino acids. Per the germline V gene, CDR1 is KGHSH and CDR2 is LQKENI. The V end was cut by 11 bases, the J end by 0 bases, with 13 bases between. The CDR3 sequence is CAGLDSLNTEAFF. The CDR3 DNA reads TGTGCCGGTCTCGACTCGCTGAACACTGAAGCTTTCTTT.

This chain uses TRBV11-3 with TRBJ1-1, with no clear D. CDR1 and CDR2 from the germline V gene are SGHNT and YENEEA. The length of the CDR3 is 13 residues. The V gene lost 9 bases and the J gene lost 4 bases, with 15 bases spanning the gap. CDR3 DNA: TGTGCCAGTGGGGAGGGCCGCGGCACTGAAGCTTTCTTT. Its protein product is CASGEGRGTEAFF.

This clone was detected once. The chain couples TRBV29-1 to TRBJ2-7; 8 bases are a match to TRBD1. V lost 6 bases to trimming and J lost 4 bases; unmatched junction nucleotides: 8. The CDR3 consists of 13 residues. Germline CDR1 and CDR2: SQVTM and ANQGSEA. CDR3 in amino acids: CSVLPGTGYEQYF. CDR3 nucleotides: TGCAGCGTGTTACCCGGGACAGGTTACGAGCAGTACTTC.

This chain uses TRBV19 with TRBJ2-2, with 8 bases fitting TRBD1. From germline, CDR1 is LNHDA and CDR2 SQIVND (reference sequence). This CDR3 region has 14 residues. The V and J ends lost 6 bases and 3 bases, in that order; junction bases with no gene match: 3. The CDR3 spells CASREQGDTGELFF. Written as DNA, the CDR3 is TGTGCCAGTAGAGAACAGGGGGACACCGGGGAGCTGTTTTTT.

The rearrangement uses TRBV6-5 and TRBJ1-3; TRBD1 agrees at 7 bases. With V trimmed by 2 bases and J by 0 bases, 1 base remained unmatched. Germline V lookup: CDR1 MNHEY, CDR2 SVGAGI. The CDR3 is made up of 15 amino acids. The chain's CDR3 is CASSYRGHSGNTIYF. The CDR3 DNA follows: TGTGCCAGCAGTTACAGGGGGCACTCTGGAAACACCATATATTTT.

The chain carries TRBV10-3 and TRBJ1-3; D uncertain. Looked up from germline, CDR1 is ENHRY and CDR2 is SYGVKD. The CDR3 runs 15 residues. Between the trimmed V and J ends, which lost 4 bases and 0 bases, there was a span of 10 bases. CDR3 protein: CAISGNRYSGNTIYF. The CDR3 DNA sequence: TGTGCCATCAGTGGGAACAGATACTCTGGAAACACCATATATTTT.